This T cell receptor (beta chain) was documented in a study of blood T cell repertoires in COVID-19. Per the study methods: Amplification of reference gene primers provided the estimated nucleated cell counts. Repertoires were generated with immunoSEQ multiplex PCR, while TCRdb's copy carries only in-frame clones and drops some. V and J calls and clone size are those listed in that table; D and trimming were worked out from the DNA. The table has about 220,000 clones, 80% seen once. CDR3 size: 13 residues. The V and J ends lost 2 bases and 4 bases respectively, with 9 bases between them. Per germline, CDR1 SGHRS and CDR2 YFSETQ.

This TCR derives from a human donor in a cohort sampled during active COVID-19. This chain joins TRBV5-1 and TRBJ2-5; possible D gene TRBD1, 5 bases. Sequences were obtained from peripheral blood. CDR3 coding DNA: TGCGCCAGCAGCTTCCAGGGCGCAGAGACCCAGTACTTC. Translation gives CASSFQGAETQYF.